A selection of T cell receptor beta chains follows, all from one sample in a study of blood T cell repertoires in COVID-19. Sequenced by immunoSEQ multiplex PCR; TCRdb stores in-frame clones only, minus some. The sample consists of about 120,000 clones, 60% to 85% of them appearing once. The source material was peripheral blood. Receptor source: a man in his sixties or seventies with acute or convalescent COVID-19. Each CDR3 is given with its conserved first and last residue. A D gene is named only where the DNA matches it firmly. Some rows have no size entry. The others give once, few or many, or a class for an expanded clone.

abundance: .
j_gene: TRBJ2-1
v_gene: TRBV18
d_gene: TRBD1
len: 16
CDR3nt: TGTGCCAGCTCACTGCCCGGGACAGGGGCGTCGGGTGAGCAGTTCTTC
CDR3aa: CASSLPGTGASGEQFF

abundance: .
j_gene: TRBJ2-1
v_gene: TRBV6-5
d_gene: TRBD1
len: 15
CDR3nt: TGTGCCAGCAGGGCGAAGGACAGGGACTACAATGAGCAGTTCTTC
CDR3aa: CASRAKDRDYNEQFF

abundance: .
j_gene: TRBJ1-1
v_gene: TRBV5-4
d_gene: TRBD1
len: 15
CDR3nt: TGTGCCAGCAGCCAACGGACAGGGGAGGACACTGAAGCTTTCTTT
CDR3aa: CASSQRTGEDTEAFF

abundance: .
j_gene: TRBJ1-2
v_gene: TRBV5-1
d_gene: .
len: 16
CDR3nt: TGCGCCAGCAGTTATGAATCTGGGGCAGGGAGGCATGGCTACACCTTC
CDR3aa: CASSYESGAGRHGYTF

abundance: .
j_gene: TRBJ1-2
v_gene: TRBV28
d_gene: TRBD1
len: 14
CDR3nt: TGTGCTGTTAGTCAGGGGGCGGGGGACTCTGGCTACACCTTC
CDR3aa: CAVSQGAGDSGYTF

abundance: few
j_gene: TRBJ1-1
v_gene: TRBV29-1
d_gene: .
len: 13
CDR3nt: TGCAGCGTTGACGACAGGAGAAACACTGAAGCTTTCTTT
CDR3aa: CSVDDRRNTEAFF

abundance: .
j_gene: TRBJ2-5
v_gene: TRBV5-6
d_gene: .
len: 12
CDR3nt: TGTGCCAGCAGCTTGGCAAGAGGTCCCCAGTACTTC
CDR3aa: CASSLARGPQYF

abundance: few
j_gene: TRBJ2-5
v_gene: TRBV5-1
d_gene: TRBD1
len: 16
CDR3nt: TGCGCCAGCAGCAAGGCCGGGACAGGGGGAAGTGAGACCCAGTACTTC
CDR3aa: CASSKAGTGGSETQYF

abundance: .
j_gene: TRBJ1-3
v_gene: TRBV7-8
d_gene: TRBD1
len: 17
CDR3nt: TGTGCCAGCAGCTTAGAATACAGGGGCTCGGGGGGAAACACCATATATTTT
CDR3aa: CASSLEYRGSGGNTIYF

abundance: .
j_gene: TRBJ1-2
v_gene: TRBV30
d_gene: TRBD1
len: 16
CDR3nt: TGTGCCTGGAGTGGGTGGCCAGGGGGCGGGCACTATGGCTACACCTTC
CDR3aa: CAWSGWPGGGHYGYTF

abundance: few
j_gene: TRBJ1-1
v_gene: TRBV7-3
d_gene: TRBD1
len: 14
CDR3nt: TGTGCCAGCAGCACGGGACAGGAATCCTCTGAAGCTTTCTTT
CDR3aa: CASSTGQESSEAFF

abundance: .
j_gene: TRBJ1-1
v_gene: TRBV4-3
d_gene: .
len: 16
CDR3nt: TGCGCCAGCAGCCAAGTTGCGGGGATCGGGTACACTGAAGCTTTCTTT
CDR3aa: CASSQVAGIGYTEAFF

abundance: .
j_gene: TRBJ2-3
v_gene: TRBV6-2/TRBV6-3
d_gene: .
len: 14
CDR3nt: TGTGCCAGCAGTTACATTCAGGTTACAGATACGCAGTATTTT
CDR3aa: CASSYIQVTDTQYF

abundance: many
j_gene: TRBJ2-3
v_gene: TRBV4-3
d_gene: TRBD2
len: 14
CDR3nt: TGCGCCAGCAGCCAAGACCGGGGGGGCGGTACGCAGTATTTT
CDR3aa: CASSQDRGGGTQYF

abundance: few
j_gene: TRBJ2-7
v_gene: TRBV21-1
d_gene: .
len: 18
CDR3nt: TGTGCCAGCAGCAAAGCGCGGGGGGGCCCGTTCCTAACCTACGAGCAGTACTTC
CDR3aa: CASSKARGGPFLTYEQYF

abundance: once
j_gene: TRBJ1-2
v_gene: TRBV14
d_gene: .
len: 16
CDR3nt: TGTGCCAGCAGCCAAGAGACAGAAAAACCTAACTATGGCTACACCTTC
CDR3aa: CASSQETEKPNYGYTF

abundance: few
j_gene: TRBJ1-6
v_gene: TRBV12-3/TRBV12-4
d_gene: .
len: 13
CDR3nt: TGTGCCAGCAGCCGACAGGCTCTTACACCCCTCCACTTT
CDR3aa: CASSRQALTPLHF

abundance: .
j_gene: TRBJ1-2
v_gene: TRBV14
d_gene: TRBD1
len: 16
CDR3nt: TGTGCCAGCAGCCAAGATCGGATCTGGACAGGATCCGGCTACACCTTC
CDR3aa: CASSQDRIWTGSGYTF

abundance: once
j_gene: TRBJ2-7
v_gene: TRBV7-2
d_gene: TRBD2
len: 15
CDR3nt: TGTGCCAGCAGCCCAAGGACTAGCGGGGAACTCGAGCAGTACTTC
CDR3aa: CASSPRTSGELEQYF

abundance: .
j_gene: TRBJ1-1
v_gene: TRBV4-2
d_gene: .
len: 17
CDR3nt: TGTGCCAGCAGCCAAGATATCACGGTAACCCCAAACACTGAAGCTTTCTTT
CDR3aa: CASSQDITVTPNTEAFF

abundance: .
j_gene: TRBJ2-1
v_gene: TRBV6-5
d_gene: .
len: 15
CDR3nt: TGTGCCAGCAGGGAGACAGGTGGGGTTTACAATGAGCAGTTCTTC
CDR3aa: CASRETGGVYNEQFF

abundance: many
j_gene: TRBJ2-1
v_gene: TRBV19
d_gene: TRBD2
len: 17
CDR3nt: TGTGCCAGTAGGGCCGCCGTCCCCGGGGGGGACTACAATGAGCAGTTCTTC
CDR3aa: CASRAAVPGGDYNEQFF

abundance: once
j_gene: TRBJ2-5
v_gene: TRBV9
d_gene: TRBD1
len: 15
CDR3nt: TGTGCCAGCAGCTTCCGGACAGGGGGGAGAGAGACCCAGTACTTC
CDR3aa: CASSFRTGGRETQYF

abundance: .
j_gene: TRBJ2-1
v_gene: TRBV15
d_gene: TRBD2
len: 13
CDR3nt: TGTGCCACCAGCAGAGATATACGGGGGGGACAGTTCTTC
CDR3aa: CATSRDIRGGQFF

abundance: .
j_gene: TRBJ1-2
v_gene: TRBV18
d_gene: .
len: 13
CDR3nt: TGTGCCAGCTCACGCCAGGGTCTAAAAGGCTACACCTTC
CDR3aa: CASSRQGLKGYTF

abundance: .
j_gene: TRBJ1-3
v_gene: TRBV7-2
d_gene: .
len: 19
CDR3nt: TGTGCCAGCAGCTTACAATTCACTAGGAGGCCCACCACTGGAAACACCATATATTTT
CDR3aa: CASSLQFTRRPTTGNTIYF

abundance: few
j_gene: TRBJ1-2
v_gene: TRBV29-1
d_gene: TRBD1
len: 12
CDR3nt: TGCAGCGTAGAGACAGGGAGGTATGGCTACACCTTC
CDR3aa: CSVETGRYGYTF

abundance: .
j_gene: TRBJ2-2
v_gene: TRBV4-2
d_gene: .
len: 14
CDR3nt: TGTGCCAGCAGCCAAGAGGGCGGGACCGGGGAGCTGTTTTTT
CDR3aa: CASSQEGGTGELFF

abundance: .
j_gene: TRBJ2-7
v_gene: TRBV19
d_gene: .
len: 12
CDR3nt: TGTGCCAGTAGTATAAGGAGCGACGAGCAGTACTTC
CDR3aa: CASSIRSDEQYF

abundance: .
j_gene: TRBJ2-3
v_gene: TRBV6-1
d_gene: TRBD2
len: 18
CDR3nt: TGTGCCAGCAGTGAGACTAGCGGGGGAATCTCTAGCACAGATACGCAGTATTTT
CDR3aa: CASSETSGGISSTDTQYF

abundance: .
j_gene: TRBJ1-1
v_gene: TRBV9
d_gene: .
len: 18
CDR3nt: TGTGCCAGCAGCGTAGGCGATGTCGGGGGGAAGAGGAACACTGAAGCTTTCTTT
CDR3aa: CASSVGDVGGKRNTEAFF

abundance: .
j_gene: TRBJ2-2
v_gene: TRBV30
d_gene: .
len: 17
CDR3nt: TGTGCCTGGAGTGAAAAGGCCCGCGGTAGGTCCACCGGGGAGCTGTTTTTT
CDR3aa: CAWSEKARGRSTGELFF

abundance: .
j_gene: TRBJ1-2
v_gene: TRBV5-4
d_gene: .
len: 18
CDR3nt: TGTGCCAGCAGCCCCGGGTGGGGCAGATTTGTTCCCTACTATGGCTACACCTTC
CDR3aa: CASSPGWGRFVPYYGYTF

abundance: .
j_gene: TRBJ2-7
v_gene: TRBV19
d_gene: .
len: 13
CDR3nt: TGTGCCAGTAGTGGGACCAGGGGCAACGAGCAGTACTTC
CDR3aa: CASSGTRGNEQYF

abundance: .
j_gene: TRBJ1-2
v_gene: TRBV30
d_gene: .
len: 14
CDR3nt: TGTGCCTGGAACTTCGGGGGGCTTTTCTATGGCTACACCTTC
CDR3aa: CAWNFGGLFYGYTF

abundance: .
j_gene: TRBJ1-2
v_gene: TRBV29-1
d_gene: .
len: 11
CDR3nt: TGCAGCGTTCAGTGGAGTACAAAAAACACCTTC
CDR3aa: CSVQWSTKNTF

abundance: few
j_gene: TRBJ1-6
v_gene: TRBV5-1
d_gene: .
len: 15
CDR3nt: TGCGCCAGCAGCTTGGACGGACAGTACTATTCACCCCTCCACTTT
CDR3aa: CASSLDGQYYSPLHF

abundance: .
j_gene: TRBJ2-7
v_gene: TRBV6-2/TRBV6-3
d_gene: TRBD2
len: 17
CDR3nt: TGTGCCAGCAGTTACTCGCGGATTAGCGGGACCCCCTACGAGCAGTACTTC
CDR3aa: CASSYSRISGTPYEQYF

abundance: .
j_gene: TRBJ2-5
v_gene: TRBV9
d_gene: .
len: 15
CDR3nt: TGTGCCAGCAGCGTGTCTCAGGGGAGAGGAGAGACCCAGTACTTC
CDR3aa: CASSVSQGRGETQYF

abundance: .
j_gene: TRBJ1-6
v_gene: TRBV7-3
d_gene: TRBD1
len: 14
CDR3nt: TGTGCCAGCAGCCGACAGGGGGTAGGATCACCCCTCCACTTT
CDR3aa: CASSRQGVGSPLHF

abundance: .
j_gene: TRBJ1-1
v_gene: TRBV28
d_gene: .
len: 13
CDR3nt: TGTGCCAGCACTGATCCCAGGGGCGCTGAAGCTTTCTTT
CDR3aa: CASTDPRGAEAFF

abundance: .
j_gene: TRBJ2-3
v_gene: TRBV27
d_gene: TRBD2
len: 15
CDR3nt: TGTGCCAGCAGTTTGGGACTAGCCAGCACAGATACGCAGTATTTT
CDR3aa: CASSLGLASTDTQYF

abundance: .
j_gene: TRBJ1-2
v_gene: TRBV7-9
d_gene: .
len: 13
CDR3nt: TGTGCCAGCAGCCCGCAGCCCGGGGTTGACTACACCTTC
CDR3aa: CASSPQPGVDYTF

abundance: once
j_gene: TRBJ1-2
v_gene: TRBV6-5
d_gene: .
len: 14
CDR3nt: TGTGCCAGCAGTTCCGCCAGGGCCTACTATGGCTACACCTTC
CDR3aa: CASSSARAYYGYTF

abundance: .
j_gene: TRBJ2-1
v_gene: TRBV11-3
d_gene: .
len: 13
CDR3nt: TGTGCCAGCAGCTTAGATAGACAGCTCGAGCAGTTCTTC
CDR3aa: CASSLDRQLEQFF

abundance: .
j_gene: TRBJ2-7
v_gene: TRBV9
d_gene: .
len: 15
CDR3nt: TGTGCCAGCAGCGTAAGAGTCGGGAGCTCCTACGAGCAGTACTTC
CDR3aa: CASSVRVGSSYEQYF

abundance: .
j_gene: TRBJ1-5
v_gene: TRBV19
d_gene: TRBD1
len: 16
CDR3nt: TGTGCCAGTAGGACTTGGTCAGGGGGCCCCGGTAAACCCCAGCATTTT
CDR3aa: CASRTWSGGPGKPQHF

abundance: .
j_gene: TRBJ2-7
v_gene: TRBV7-2
d_gene: .
len: 12
CDR3nt: TGTGCCAGCAGCCAAGAGACGGGAGAGCAGTACTTC
CDR3aa: CASSQETGEQYF

abundance: .
j_gene: TRBJ1-2
v_gene: TRBV6-5
d_gene: TRBD1
len: 12
CDR3nt: TGTGCCAGCAGTAGGACAGGAGGAGGCTACACCTTC
CDR3aa: CASSRTGGGYTF